This passage covers 25 T cell receptor beta chains from one sample sequenced in a study of cytomegalovirus exposure and HLA in healthy donors. Primers: 60 Vbeta forward and 13 Jbeta reverse. The method was immunoSEQ multiplex PCR; TCRdb's version includes in-frame clones alone and lacks a portion of them. The profile shows under 250,000 clones, around 81% of them singletons. Sequenced sample: PBMCs. Every receptor here comes from a woman aged 60-75 years in good health and CMV-seropositive.

The chain has TRBV27 and TRBJ1-2; D remains unclear. Germline CDR1 is MNHEY and CDR2 is SMNVEV (reference sequence). Between the trimmed V and J ends, which lost 2 bases and 2 bases, there was a span of 6 bases. The CDR3 loop spans 13 amino acids. The chain's CDR3 is CASSLAANYGYTF. As DNA, the CDR3 is TGTGCCAGCAGTTTAGCGGCCAACTATGGCTACACCTTC.

V usage is TRBV5-1 and J usage is TRBJ2-1; D may be TRBD2 (6 bases). Deletions cut 3 bases from V and 7 bases from J, with 17 bases between. The CDR3 has 15 residues. The V gene's germline CDR1 is SGHRS and CDR2 YFSETQ. CDR3 DNA: TGCGCCAGCAGCTCGGAGGGGTTGGGTTGGAATGAGCAGTTCTTC. It encodes CASSSEGLGWNEQFF.

The chain couples TRBV19 to TRBJ1-1; 8 bases line up with TRBD1. CDR3 length: 14 residues. The V and J ends lost 5 bases and 5 bases, in that order; junction bases with no gene match: 7. Per the germline V gene, CDR1 is LNHDA and CDR2 is SQIVND (reference sequence). CDR3 residues: CASSARTGSTEAFF. DNA for the CDR3: TGTGCCAGTAGTGCTAGGACAGGGAGTACTGAAGCTTTCTTT.

In the case of this clone: Other DNA sequences of this sample code for an identical CDR3. This chain uses TRBV6-6 with TRBJ1-1; D not certain. The germline gives CDR1 MNHNY, CDR2 SVGAGI (reference sequence). V was pared by 0 bases and J by 1 base, with 6 bases between. The CDR3 consists of 14 residues. CDR3 DNA sequence: TGTGCCAGCAGTTACTCGCGGGGGAACACTGAAGCTTTCTTT. Translating it yields CASSYSRGNTEAFF.

The chain is built from TRBV6-5 and TRBJ1-1, with D maybe TRBD1 (5 bases). Germline-derived CDR1 and CDR2 are MNHEY and SVGAGI. Trimming removed 5 bases from V and 3 bases from J, with 13 bases in between. The CDR3 sequence is 14 residues long. The CDR3 sequence: CASSVTGGDTEAFF. The CDR3 region has the DNA TGTGCCAGCAGTGTTACGGGAGGGGACACTGAAGCTTTCTTT.

This clone was recorded a few times. J is TRBJ2-7 and V is TRBV7-9; 7 positions agree with TRBD1. Losses at the gene ends were 5 bases for V and 4 bases for J; bases not matched to a gene: 2. The CDR3 loop spans 12 amino acids. Germline loops: CDR1 SEHNR, CDR2 FQNEAQ (reference sequence). CDR3 protein: CASSAQGYEQYF. The CDR3 nucleotides are TGTGCCAGCAGCGCACAGGGGTACGAGCAGTACTTC.

This sequence joins TRBV9 and TRBJ2-6, with a tentative D call TRBD1 (5 bases). V shed 5 bases and J shed 2 bases, with 5 bases lying between them. The CDR3 runs to 13 residues. Germline V gives CDR1 SGDLS, CDR2 YYNGEE. Written as DNA, the CDR3 is TGTGCCAGCAGAGGGGCTGGGGCCAACGTCCTGACTTTC. Encoded protein: CASRGAGANVLTF.

The V gene is TRBV5-5, the J gene TRBJ1-5; 9 nucleotides line up with TRBD1. Germline V gene sequence: CDR1 SGHKS, CDR2 YYEKEE (reference sequence). The CDR3 runs to 15 residues. J gave up 7 bases and V 3 bases, and 8 bases lay outside the gene matches. The CDR3 region is CASSYTGGGGQPQHF. CDR3 in DNA: TGTGCCAGCAGCTATACAGGGGGCGGGGGACAGCCCCAGCATTTT.

This chain connects TRBV19 to TRBJ1-3; tentative D call: TRBD1 (5 bases). Germline CDR1 and CDR2: LNHDA and SQIVND (reference sequence). The CDR3 is 14 amino acids. Trimming removed 7 bases from V and 4 bases from J, with 14 bases in between. This CDR3 is CASKHRPEGNTIYF. CDR3 sequence (DNA): TGTGCCAGTAAACACAGGCCGGAAGGAAACACCATATATTTT.

The chain employs TRBV10-3 and TRBJ2-7, with 8 positions matching TRBD1. V shed 3 bases and J 7 bases; nucleotides not matched to a gene: 5. CDR1 ENHRY and CDR2 SYGVKD come from the germline V gene. The CDR3 has 13 amino acids. In nucleotides, the CDR3 is TGTGCCATCAGTGATTCCGGACAGGGAGAGCAGTACTTC. Translation gives CAISDSGQGEQYF.

This CDR3 is CASSILHMNTEAFF. DNA of the CDR3: TGTGCCAGTAGTATTTTGCACATGAACACTGAAGCTTTCTTT. The chain couples TRBV19 to TRBJ1-1; D not certain. V dropped 3 bases and J dropped 0 bases, with 8 bases sitting between them. CDR3 length: 14 residues. Per the germline V gene, CDR1 is LNHDA and CDR2 is SQIVND (reference sequence).

The chain is built from TRBV7-9 and TRBJ1-1; D not certain. Germline-derived CDR1 and CDR2 are SEHNR and FQNEAQ (reference sequence). V was trimmed by 4 bases and J by 4 bases, leaving 7 bases between them. CDR3 length: 12 residues. CDR3 region: CASSSIATEAFF. The CDR3, as DNA: TGTGCCAGCAGCTCTATCGCCACTGAAGCTTTCTTT.

This rearrangement joins TRBV14 to TRBJ2-7, with D tentatively TRBD1 (6 bases). In germline, CDR1 is SGHDN, CDR2 FVKESK. Trimming shortened V by 1 base and J by 3 bases, and 19 bases separated the two germline ends. The CDR3 is 17 residues long. The CDR3 DNA reads as TGTGCCAGCAGCCAAGGTAGGACCGGACAGATCGACTACGAGCAGTACTTC. This gives the protein CASSQGRTGQIDYEQYF.

The CDR3 DNA reads TGCGCCAGCAGTCCCGGGGACAGCGGCCCCTACGAGCAGTACTTC. Protein product: CASSPGDSGPYEQYF. The chain joins TRBV5-1 to TRBJ2-7; 7 bases are a match to TRBD1. J gave up 2 bases and V 5 bases, and 10 bases lay outside the gene matches. Germline V gene data show CDR1 as SGHRS and CDR2 as YFSETQ. This CDR3 contains 15 residues.

The chain uses TRBV9 and TRBJ2-7; tentatively, D is TRBD2 (7 bases). There are 15 residues in the CDR3. V was clipped by 0 bases and J by 5 bases, with 15 bases between them. CDR1 is SGDLS and CDR2 is YYNGEE in the germline V gene. The CDR3 here is CASSVDPRGAHEQYF. CDR3 coding DNA: TGTGCCAGCAGCGTAGATCCCCGGGGGGCCCACGAGCAGTACTTC.

The V call is TRBV10-3, the J call TRBJ2-2, with 13 positions matching TRBD2. The trim removed 4 bases at V and 9 bases at J, leaving 2 bases unmatched. This CDR3 has 14 residues. CDR1 and CDR2 from the germline V gene are ENHRY and SYGVKD. The CDR3 reads CAISGLAGGRELFF. For the CDR3, the DNA is TGTGCCATCAGTGGACTAGCGGGAGGAAGGGAGCTGTTTTTT.

The genes are TRBV27 and TRBJ1-2; the D gene is possibly TRBD1 (5 bases). The CDR3 loop spans 12 amino acids. Trimming removed 5 bases from V and 5 bases from J, with 9 bases in between. Germline CDR1 is MNHEY and CDR2 is SMNVEV (reference sequence). The CDR3 region is CASSRPGYGYTF. CDR3 in DNA: TGTGCCAGCAGTCGCCCAGGGTATGGCTACACCTTC.

V and J are TRBV27 and TRBJ1-5, with D hard to call. The CDR3 totals 14 residues. V was trimmed by 6 bases and J by 5 bases, leaving 14 bases between them. Germline lookup yields CDR1 MNHEY and CDR2 SMNVEV (reference sequence). CDR3 residues: CASSIVSGDQPQHF. The CDR3 region has the DNA TGTGCCAGCAGCATCGTTTCCGGAGATCAGCCCCAGCATTTT.

This chain uses TRBV4-1 with TRBJ1-2; D is undetermined. The CDR3 has 12 amino acids. CDR1 is MGHRA and CDR2 is YSYEKL in the germline V gene. Trimming pared 2 bases from V and 4 bases from J, leaving 5 bases between. Written as DNA, the CDR3 is TGCGCCAGCAGCCAACTCAGCTATGGCTACACCTTC. Translation: CASSQLSYGYTF.

This clone was seen a handful of times. J is TRBJ1-2 and V is TRBV12-5; D ambiguous. V lost 3 bases to trimming and J lost 3 bases, with 8 bases between them. Germline CDR1 and CDR2: LGHNT and FRNRAP. The CDR3 consists of 13 residues. The CDR3 region has the DNA TGTGCTAGTGGTTTACAAGAGGACTATGGCTACACCTTC. This translates into CASGLQEDYGYTF.

V is TRBV5-1 and J is TRBJ1-1; D may be TRBD1 (5 bases). The CDR3 runs to 15 residues. The germline V gene has CDR1 SGHRS and CDR2 YFSETQ. V was cut by 4 bases and J by 3 bases, with 16 bases left in between. The CDR3: CASSGAWGVDTEAFF. For the CDR3, the DNA is TGCGCCAGCAGCGGAGCGTGGGGGGTGGACACTGAAGCTTTCTTT.

This clone was found once. V and J are TRBV6-5 and TRBJ2-3; 8 bases align to TRBD2. CDR3 size: 15 residues. Germline lookup yields CDR1 MNHEY and CDR2 SVGAGI. V was pared by 5 bases and J by 11 bases, with 15 bases of the junction left unmatched. CDR3 bases: TGTGCCAGCAGTACCGGGACTAGGCGCGGTTTGGAGCAGTATTTT. Protein product: CASSTGTRRGLEQYF.

The rearrangement links TRBV5-4 to TRBJ2-7, with D possibly being TRBD1 (7 bases). The V end lost 2 bases, the J end lost 8 bases, and 17 bases lay between the germline ends. This CDR3 has 14 amino acids. CDR1 and CDR2 (germline): SGHNT, YYREEE (reference sequence). The CDR3 is CASSFTSGGGQQYF. DNA for the CDR3: TGTGCCAGCAGCTTTACTTCAGGGGGAGGACAGCAGTACTTC.

The gene calls are TRBV7-9 and TRBJ1-1, with a possible D match to TRBD1 (5 bases). The length of the CDR3 is 14 residues. CDR1 and CDR2 (germline): SEHNR, FQNEAQ (reference sequence). With 2 bases removed from V and 4 bases from J, the gap between germline ends came to 11 bases. This CDR3 reads CASSLSGRGTEAFF. The CDR3 DNA follows: TGTGCCAGCAGCTTAAGCGGGAGGGGCACTGAAGCTTTCTTT.

This rearrangement joins TRBV5-4 to TRBJ1-1; 12 nucleotides match TRBD1. The CDR3 contains 14 residues. With 4 bases clipped from V and 11 bases from J, the junction kept 9 bases outside the gene matches. Germline V gene data show CDR1 as SGHNT and CDR2 as YYREEE (reference sequence). CDR3 sequence: CASSPGTGGAGAFF. For the CDR3, the DNA is TGTGCCAGCAGCCCCGGGACAGGGGGCGCCGGGGCTTTCTTT.